This note documents a single TCR beta chain sequence. This sample is drawn from a study of shared clonotypes between healthy human individuals. Germline V gene sequence: CDR1 SEHNR, CDR2 FQNEAQ (reference sequence). V gave up 2 bases and J gave up 5 bases, with 12 bases separating them. CDR3 size: 14 residues. Terminally differentiated effector memory CD45RA+ cells were excluded by CCR7 positive selection of CD45RO-negative cells. Using immunoSEQ multiplex PCR, the repertoire was profiled, and TCRdb retains in-frame clones only, with some absent. Among roughly 2.1 million clones listed, about 92% were seen once.

The receptor was derived from a man between 18 and 29 years old in good health. Some clones in this sample may be carry-over from other donors' samples. V and J are TRBV7-9 and TRBJ2-5; a weak D match, TRBD1 (6 bases). The sample taken for sequencing was naive CD8+ T cells from PBMCs. For the CDR3, the DNA is TGTGCCAGCAGCTTATTATCAGGGGAGGAGACCCAGTACTTC. This gives the protein CASSLLSGEETQYF.